Included here is one T cell receptor beta chain sequence, with context. Which antigen it targets is not known. No quality values exist for individual bases; no much larger clone is one base distant. CDR1 is given as MDHEN and CDR2 as SYDVKM, both from the germline V gene. The CDR3 contains 14 residues, cysteine and phenylalanine counted. Only CDR3 DNA is held: 42 bases, read in frame from base 1. Ends trimmed: V by 6 bases, J by 9 bases; bases unmatched to a gene: 7. The data were taken from a study of blood T cell repertoires in COVID-19 (dated by TCRdb to about 2020). Notes on the research overall: Samples from collaborators originated in the United States, Italy and Spain and spanned both the acute and convalescent phases of COVID-19. The prospective study material was composed of cDNA or gDNA derived from T cells, B-cell-depleted T cells, or PBMCs. The repertoires were made available in a free public database intended to serve as a resource for research on the immune response to SARS-CoV-2. Where HLA class I and class II types were available, the types were taken from metadata supplied by the sample provider, not from assay-based typing. The samples were drawn from two sources: the first 160 participants of the ongoing ImmuneRACE study, and 1,254 subjects contributed by 6 global collaborators. Nearly every sample came with metadata listing a de-identified subject ID, COVID-19 status, age in years and sex. Deeply sampled blood TCRbeta repertoires from subjects exposed to, actively infected with, or recovered from COVID-19 were included in the dataset.

The immunoSEQ Assay, a bias-controlled multiplex PCR, was used to amplify TCRbeta CDR3 regions from genomic DNA. The original pipeline was this. Nucleated cell counts per sample were estimated from amplification of reference gene primers within the assay. To quantify the absolute abundance of each unique TCRbeta CDR3 rearrangement, sequence reads were collapsed and filtered. For each sample, productive Simpson clonality was calculated by taking the square root of Simpson's diversity index across productive rearrangements. TCRdb took over this immuneACCESS table, retaining in-frame rearrangements with V and J assigned. Such tables are incomplete; in checked studies, under half of the missing clones stem from an unresolved V gene, and the remainder is unexplained. V and J calls and clone size are as listed in that table; D and trimming were resolved from the DNA. The sample contains about 97,000 clones, about 87% of them found a single time. Around 3% of the sample goes to the ten largest clones.

Each collaborating institution followed its own protocols to collect whole blood in K2EDTA tubes. For TCRbeta analysis, collaborators shipped samples in one of three forms: frozen whole blood, isolated PBMCs, or DNA extracted from either of those sample types. Summary of the overall study and its limitations: The quantity of clinical and demographic metadata differed by source and by participant and was supplied without curation.

The chain couples TRBV28 to TRBJ1-6, with 8 central nucleotides matching TRBD1. The source material was peripheral blood. This receptor was obtained from a man aged 50-60 years with active or convalescent COVID-19. CDR3 sequence: CASRSRGLSSPLHF. The nucleotide sequence reads TGTGCCAGCAGGTCCAGGGGGCTGAGTTCACCCCTCCACTTT.